The 10 T cell receptor beta chains below were found in one sample sequenced in a study of blood T cell repertoires in COVID-19. Sequencing used immunoSEQ multiplex PCR; TCRdb keeps in-frame clones, though not all of them. Counted here are about 87,000 clones, 70% to 85% occurring once; the ten biggest clones make up 3%. Sequencing was done on a sample of peripheral blood. The receptor source for this set is a woman aged 80 or over with COVID-19, enrolled during active disease.

The chain is built from TRBV5-6 and TRBJ2-7, with 8 nucleotides matching TRBD1. This CDR3 contains 14 residues. The V and J ends lost 4 bases and 5 bases, in that order; junction bases with no gene match: 8. The V gene's germline CDR1 is SGHDT and CDR2 YYEEEE. The DNA for the CDR3 is TGTGCCAGCAGCGGCGGACAGGGCAGCCACGAGCAGTACTTC. Translation: CASSGGQGSHEQYF.

This clone was counted a few times. V and J are TRBV6-2 or TRBV6-3 and TRBJ2-1, with 10 bases fitting TRBD2. Germline CDR1 is MNHEY and CDR2 is SVGEGT. The CDR3 runs to 16 residues. V gave up 0 bases and J gave up 4 bases; unmatched junction bases: 3. DNA for the CDR3: TGTGCCAGCAGTTACTCCCTAGCGGGGGATTACAATGAGCAGTTCTTC. Its translation: CASSYSLAGDYNEQFF.

This chain uses TRBV10-3 with TRBJ2-5; TRBD2 matches 7 bases. The CDR3 covers 15 residues. CDR1 and CDR2 from the germline V gene are ENHRY and SYGVKD. J was trimmed by 4 bases and V by 4 bases; bases with no gene match: 9. CDR3 amino acids: CAISGGQRDLETQYF. The CDR3 DNA sequence: TGTGCCATCAGTGGCGGCCAGCGGGACTTAGAGACCCAGTACTTC.

The chain recombines TRBV27 with TRBJ2-3; D is possibly TRBD2 (6 bases). Looked up from germline, CDR1 is MNHEY and CDR2 is SMNVEV (reference sequence). V was trimmed by 2 bases and J by 5 bases, leaving 17 bases between them. The CDR3 consists of 16 residues. The CDR3 is CASSLIGWAGGDTQYF. CDR3 DNA: TGTGCCAGCAGTTTAATAGGGTGGGCCGGGGGAGATACGCAGTATTTT.

The chain employs TRBV15 and TRBJ2-3; 7 bases fit TRBD2. There are 16 residues in the CDR3. Germline V gives CDR1 LNHNV, CDR2 YYDKDF (reference sequence). J lost 0 bases, V lost 1 base, and 4 bases had no gene match. Written as DNA, the CDR3 is TGTGCCACCAGCAGAGGGCTAGCGGAGAGCACAGATACGCAGTATTTT. Translating it yields CATSRGLAESTDTQYF.

This clone has just a few counts. The same CDR3 also results from other DNA sequences found in this sample. The chain recombines TRBV2 with TRBJ1-1; D remains ambiguous. Germline V gene lookup returns CDR1 SNHLY and CDR2 FYNNEI. Between the trimmed V and J ends, which lost 1 base and 2 bases, there was a span of 5 bases. CDR3 size: 13 residues. CDR3 loop: CASSEGANTEAFF. The DNA for the CDR3 is TGTGCCAGCAGTGAAGGGGCAAACACTGAAGCTTTCTTT.

V and J are TRBV3-1 (or the pseudogene TRBV3-2) and TRBJ1-6; D unresolved. Deletions cut 0 bases from V and 9 bases from J, with 6 bases between. This CDR3 spans 13 amino acids. Germline CDR1 reads LGHDT; CDR2 reads YNNKEL (reference sequence). The CDR3 DNA is TGTGCCAGCAGCCAAGAATGGGCTTCACCCCTCCACTTT. As protein: CASSQEWASPLHF.

The chain is built from TRBV21-1 and TRBJ2-7; the table gives TRBD2 as D, unverified against the DNA. TRBV21-1 is deemed a pseudogene. The CDR3 sequence is 23 residues long. CDR3 region: CASSKGSGDTRRPGLAGVHEQYF. The CDR3 DNA follows: TGTGCCAGCAGCAAAGGGTCTGGGGACACACGTCGACCGGGACTAGCGGGAGTTCACGAGCAGTACTTC.

This clone was detected a few times. The CDR3 region is CASSVASRGGYNEQFF. The CDR3 nucleotides are TGTGCCAGCAGCGTAGCGTCTCGCGGGGGCTACAATGAGCAGTTCTTC. This chain connects TRBV9 to TRBJ2-1; 7 bases agree with TRBD2. Germline CDR1 reads SGDLS; CDR2 reads YYNGEE. This CDR3 is 16 amino acids long. With V trimmed by 0 bases and J by 3 bases, 6 bases remained unmatched.

This chain joins TRBV9 and TRBJ2-1; D may be TRBD1 (5 bases). This CDR3 is 14 amino acids long. With 1 base removed from V and 9 bases from J, the gap between germline ends came to 14 bases. Germline V gene lookup returns CDR1 SGDLS and CDR2 YYNGEE. The CDR3, as DNA: TGTGCCAGCAGCGTATTAGGAAGGGGCGGTGAGCAGTTCTTC. It is translated as CASSVLGRGGEQFF.